This T cell receptor (beta chain) was obtained from a study of shared clonotypes between healthy human individuals (dated by TCRdb to 2020 to 2021). General notes on the study: Two women and a few men aged 18 to 49 years were included in the cohort. The study deeply sequenced blood TCR repertoires of about 5 healthy adults to estimate repertoire size and the extent of clonotype sharing between individuals. For each donor, three plates each were used for CD4 naive and CD4 memory, two plates were used for CD8 naive, and one plate was used for CD8 memory. Between about 0.94 and 10 billion PBMCs per donor were obtained by leukapheresis. Libraries were prepared and TCR repertoires were sequenced by different laboratories using diverse techniques, in order to increase sequencing depth and limit assay-specific biases. Results and caveats for the whole study, not just this receptor: Sharing across a handful of donors was observed for around 4.8% of naive CD4, around 3.5% of naive CD8, around 2.5% of memory CD4, and roughly 0.4% of memory CD8 clonotypes. Because the study included a small number of donors, the genetic and exposure-history diversity represented was limited. Pairwise subsampling led to the expectation that sequencing depth would affect the degree of clonotype sharing among donors. Clonotypes shared by all four sorted-subset donors showed higher generation probabilities than non-shared clonotypes. Only blood was sampled, and tissue TCR repertoires likely differ from those in blood. Even with the large sequencing depth, rarefaction of the sorted-subset datasets indicated that sequencing was incomplete. Naive subsets generally had larger estimated clonotype richness than memory subsets.

Healthy HIV-negative adults with no recently reported acute infections or vaccinations were included as donors. All donors were Caucasian adults living in Nashville, Tennessee, USA. CD4+ T cells were enriched by magnetic negative selection, after which naive cells were positively selected on CD45RA and the negative fraction was taken as the memory subset. Blood was collected by leukapheresis, and PBMCs were isolated by Ficoll-Histopaque density gradient centrifugation and then cryopreserved in liquid nitrogen vapor phase. Analytical flow cytometry was used to check the purity and quantity of each magnetically sorted T cell population. Genomic DNA was isolated from each sorted fraction and quantified by UV absorbance on a Nanodrop 2000c. Using the deep immunoSEQ assay, multiplex PCR amplified TCR CDR3 regions from genomic DNA. Extracted genomic DNA from each cell subset was spread evenly across all wells of several immunoSEQ 96-well plates, with each plate serving as a replicate. For sorted subsets, 150 to 250 ng genomic DNA, equal to about 30,000 T cell genomes, was loaded into each replicate PCR. The purified libraries were quantified using a Qubit 3.0 fluorometer, sized with a Bioanalyzer 2100, and then quantified again using the KAPA Library Quantification kit. Each immunoSEQ 96-well plate was sequenced on its own single-read 150-cycle Illumina NextSeq 550 flow cell. Per the original workflow: Because the immunoSEQ output held only junctional sequences and lacked quality scores, the filtering could not match the filtering applied to full-length reads. Sequences were annotated with PyIR, a Python wrapper for IgBLAST v1.9, using IMGT germline references to assign V/J genes and CDR3. Reads with weak V/J assignments (E-value above 1e-6), missing CDR3, stop codons, out-of-frame junctions, or ambiguous translated residues were removed. A V3J clonotype was defined by an identical inferred V gene, J gene, and CDR3 amino acid sequence. Percentage overlap between repertoires was calculated by dividing the number of shared unique clonotypes by the size of the smaller repertoire. Repertoire richness was assessed with RTK rarefaction, the Chao1 estimator, and Recon v2.1 estimates of unobserved clonotypes. For all TCRbeta clonotypes obtained by the gDNA method from a handful of donors, generation probabilities were computed with OLGA. TCRdb holds this immuneACCESS table with in-frame rearrangements only. Some clones are missing; in checked studies, unresolved V genes explain under half, and the rest has no known cause. V and J calls plus clone size are reproduced from that table; the DNA served to infer D and trimming. For this sample the table gives 2.3 million or so clones, of which about 92% were detected only once. The ten largest clones take up under 0.45% of the sample.

V is clipped by 8 bases and J by 2 bases, and the sequence between their germline boundaries is 13 bases long. The cysteine opens and the phenylalanine closes a CDR3 of 14 amino acids. The kept DNA is CDR3 alone, 42 bases in frame from the first base. Based on the germline V gene, the CDR1 and CDR2 sequences are MDHEN and SYDVKM. This clone appeared a few times. The specificity of this receptor is unknown. Nothing much larger sits one base from this clone, and base qualities are not available. Other DNA sequences from this sample encode an identical CDR3 as well. The TCR sequence derives from a man between 18 and 29 years old in good health. Some clones in this sample may be carry-over from other donors' samples. Sequencing used naive CD4+ T cells from PBMCs. The cell subset or site label, as the study defines it: CD45RA+ positively selected. The chain uses TRBV28 and TRBJ1-5; the D gene cannot be named for sure. The bases are TGTGCCAGCTCTACCCCTGGGGGCAATCAGCCCCAGCATTTT. It codes for CASSTPGGNQPQHF.